This TCR beta chain originates from a study of T cells in localized non-small cell lung cancer. Study-level findings and limits: Maximal T cell clonality occurred in uninvolved adjacent lung, with tumor ranking below it. Paired adjacent lung recovered a median roughly 54 of the top 100 tumor clones.

Germline-derived CDR1 and CDR2 are LGHNA and YSLEER. CDR3 length: 16 residues. Trimming removed 4 bases at V and 0 bases at J, with 15 bases between. Sequenced by immunoSEQ multiplex PCR; TCRdb stores in-frame clones only, minus some. The table lists around 30,000 clones, around four fifths of them singletons. In regard to this clone: Its antigen is undetermined.

This sequence joins TRBV4-3 and TRBJ1-2; D not certain. This sequence was found in a male donor aged 60 or over with stage III squamous cell lung carcinoma. Sequenced material: peripheral blood, taken before any cancer treatment. The CDR3 loop is CASSPVDGLANYGYTF. In DNA form, the CDR3 reads TGCGCCAGCAGCCCCGTCGACGGACTAGCTAACTATGGCTACACCTTC.